The rows below give T cell receptor beta chains drawn from one sample of a study of shared clonotypes between healthy human individuals. Some clones are missing from TCRdb's copy, which holds only in-frame ones; the method was immunoSEQ multiplex PCR. The repertoire holds around 1.9 million clones, just under 95% seen once, with under 2% in the top ten. Sequences were obtained from naive CD8+ T cells from PBMCs. These receptors all stem from a man between 18 and 29 years old in good health. Some clones in this sample may be carry-over from other donors' samples. Each CDR3 is given with its conserved first and last residue. D genes are given only for firm matches. Not all rows give a size; the values are once, few, many and, for expanded clones, a class.

>TRBV5-1|-|-|TRBJ1-2
CASSLGQNYGYTF
TGCGCCAGCAGCTTGGGACAGAACTATGGCTACACCTTC
>TRBV5-1|-|-|TRBJ2-7
CASSRQREVPYEQYF
TGCGCCAGCAGCCGGCAAAGGGAAGTTCCCTACGAGCAGTACTTC
>TRBV4-1|-|-|TRBJ2-1
CASSQWEEPSYNEQFF
TGCGCCAGCAGCCAGTGGGAGGAGCCCTCCTACAATGAGCAGTTCTTC
>TRBV14|-|-|TRBJ2-7
CASSPDHRSTYPYEQYF
TGTGCCAGCAGCCCTGACCACCGAAGCACCTACCCGTACGAGCAGTACTTC
>TRBV27|-|once|TRBJ2-6
CASSARPGSGANVLTF
TGTGCCAGCAGTGCCAGACCTGGCTCTGGGGCCAACGTCCTGACTTTC
>TRBV5-1|-|-|TRBJ2-1
CASSLGRENYNEQFF
TGCGCCAGCAGCTTGGGCAGGGAGAACTACAATGAGCAGTTCTTC
>TRBV20-1|-|-|TRBJ2-4
CSARVLAVQYF
TGCAGTGCTAGAGTACTAGCAGTTCAGTACTTC
>TRBV7-8|-|-|TRBJ1-5
CASSAQLDGYNQPQHF
TGTGCCAGCAGCGCCCAACTAGACGGGTACAATCAGCCCCAGCATTTT
>TRBV13|TRBD1|-|TRBJ2-3
CASSLWDRGYTDTQYF
TGTGCCAGCAGCTTATGGGACAGGGGGTACACAGATACGCAGTATTTT
>TRBV19|-|-|TRBJ1-1
CASSIDGERDVTEAFF
TGTGCCAGTAGTATAGATGGCGAACGAGACGTAACTGAAGCTTTCTTT
>TRBV28|TRBD2|-|TRBJ2-1
CASSLGGYTYNEQFF
TGTGCCAGCAGTTTGGGAGGGTATACCTACAATGAGCAGTTCTTC
>TRBV6-5|-|-|TRBJ1-2
CASSYSWESNYGYTF
TGTGCCAGCAGTTATTCTTGGGAATCCAACTATGGCTACACCTTC
>TRBV11-2|TRBD2|-|TRBJ2-3
CASRGAGGVTQYF
TGTGCCAGCAGAGGGGCGGGGGGAGTTACGCAGTATTTT
>TRBV30|-|-|TRBJ1-1
CAWSTGIGNTEAFF
TGTGCCTGGAGTACGGGCATCGGGAACACTGAAGCTTTCTTT
>TRBV2|-|-|TRBJ2-3
CASYSGGTDTQYF
TGTGCCAGCTACAGTGGGGGCACAGATACGCAGTATTTT
>TRBV28|-|few|TRBJ2-7
CASSTAHEQYF
TGTGCCAGCAGTACAGCACACGAGCAGTACTTC
>TRBV9|TRBD1|-|TRBJ2-1
CASSPQGENEQFF
TGTGCCAGCAGCCCTCAGGGGGAGAATGAGCAGTTCTTC
>TRBV19|-|-|TRBJ2-1
CASSIGPASSYNEQFF
TGTGCCAGTAGTATTGGTCCAGCGAGCTCCTACAATGAGCAGTTCTTC
>TRBV10-1|TRBD1|-|TRBJ2-4
CARKNRGDKNIQYF
TGCGCCAGAAAAAACAGGGGGGACAAAAACATTCAGTACTTC
>TRBV28|TRBD1|-|TRBJ1-1
CATNTRYRGLNTEAFF
TGTGCCACCAACACTCGGTACAGGGGATTGAACACTGAAGCTTTCTTT
>TRBV2|TRBD2|-|TRBJ2-7
CASRELAGAPSYEQYF
TGTGCCAGCAGGGAACTAGCGGGGGCACCATCCTACGAGCAGTACTTC
>TRBV2|TRBD2|-|TRBJ2-1
CASSKTSGRYNEQFF
TGTGCCAGCAGCAAGACTAGCGGGAGATACAATGAGCAGTTCTTC
>TRBV9|TRBD2|-|TRBJ2-3
CASSVEADSGSGTDTQYF
TGTGCCAGCAGCGTAGAGGCGGATAGCGGGAGTGGCACAGATACGCAGTATTTT
>TRBV19|TRBD1|-|TRBJ2-7
CASSIYIPGQGVYEQYF
TGTGCCAGTAGTATATATATCCCCGGACAGGGGGTCTACGAGCAGTACTTC
>TRBV28|-|few|TRBJ1-1
CASSWAPNTEAFF
TGTGCCAGCAGTTGGGCGCCGAACACTGAAGCTTTCTTT
>TRBV5-6|-|-|TRBJ1-2
CASSLPGGRGYGYTF
TGTGCCAGCAGCTTGCCCGGGGGGCGCGGCTATGGCTACACCTTC
>TRBV5-1|TRBD2|-|TRBJ2-1
CASSSPGHVTSGSTYNEQFF
TGCGCCAGCAGCTCTCCGGGACACGTTACTAGCGGGAGCACCTACAATGAGCAGTTCTTC
>TRBV25-1|-|once|TRBJ2-4
CASIIGDIQYF
TGTGCCAGCATAATAGGGGACATTCAGTACTTC
>TRBV27|-|once|TRBJ2-7
CASRSSGQFDEQYF
TGTGCCAGCAGATCTAGCGGACAGTTTGACGAGCAGTACTTC
>TRBV7-2|-|few|TRBJ1-2
CASSRRGYGYTF
TGTGCCAGCAGTCGAAGGGGCTATGGCTACACCTTC
>TRBV27|TRBD1|-|TRBJ1-2
CASSPRLAGGVYGYTF
TGTGCCAGCAGTCCTCGACTTGCAGGGGGCGTCTATGGCTACACCTTC
>TRBV27|-|-|TRBJ1-1
CASNFIGGDTEAFF
TGTGCCAGCAACTTTATTGGAGGGGACACTGAAGCTTTCTTT
>TRBV10-2|-|-|TRBJ2-2
CASSEGRAGELFF
TGCGCCAGCAGTGAAGGCAGGGCTGGGGAGCTGTTTTTT
>TRBV2|-|once|TRBJ1-1
CASSPGQRPEAFF
TGTGCCAGCAGTCCCGGACAGAGGCCTGAAGCTTTCTTT
>TRBV7-6|-|-|TRBJ2-2
CASSLVSSAGELFF
TGTGCCAGCAGCTTAGTTTCGTCTGCCGGGGAGCTGTTTTTT
>TRBV6-5|-|-|TRBJ1-1
CASSYGAWSTEAFF
TGTGCCAGCAGTTACGGGGCTTGGAGTACTGAAGCTTTCTTT
>TRBV15|-|-|TRBJ2-3
CATSFSGRGTDTQYF
TGTGCCACCAGCTTCTCTGGCAGAGGCACAGATACGCAGTATTTT
>TRBV5-1|TRBD2|-|TRBJ2-1
CASSPGRLAGVVDEQFF
TGCGCCAGCAGCCCCGGAAGGCTAGCGGGAGTTGTTGATGAGCAGTTCTTC
>TRBV9|TRBD1|-|TRBJ1-2
CASSVIPGTGGNGYTF
TGTGCCAGCAGCGTTATACCCGGGACAGGGGGCAATGGCTACACCTTC
>TRBV7-9|-|-|TRBJ2-7
CASSLPESYEQYF
TGTGCCAGCAGCTTACCTGAATCCTACGAGCAGTACTTC
>TRBV7-2|-|-|TRBJ2-3
CASSLSDRHTDTQYF
TGTGCCAGCAGCTTAAGTGACAGACACACAGATACGCAGTATTTT
>TRBV28|-|-|TRBJ1-1
CANRPTSEGTEAFF
TGTGCCAACAGACCGACATCCGAGGGGACTGAAGCTTTCTTT
>TRBV6-1|TRBD1|-|TRBJ2-7
CASSDLQQGVYEQYF
TGTGCCAGCAGTGATCTTCAACAGGGGGTATACGAGCAGTACTTC
>TRBV27|TRBD2|once|TRBJ2-1
CASSFDSLADYNEQFF
TGTGCCAGCAGTTTCGATTCCCTAGCGGACTACAATGAGCAGTTCTTC
>TRBV5-4|TRBD2|-|TRBJ2-7
CASSFGGSAYEQYF
TGTGCCAGCAGCTTTGGCGGGAGCGCCTACGAGCAGTACTTC
>TRBV4-1|-|once|TRBJ2-5
CASSPQERTLKTQYF
TGCGCCAGCAGCCCCCAGGAGAGGACATTAAAGACCCAGTACTTC
>TRBV7-9|TRBD1|-|TRBJ1-4
CASSEAPGQSNEKLFF
TGTGCCAGCAGCGAGGCGCCGGGACAGAGTAATGAAAAACTGTTTTTT
>TRBV6-6|-|-|TRBJ2-3
CAVGRGTSDTQYF
TGTGCCGTGGGGCGAGGGACCTCAGATACGCAGTATTTT
>TRBV28|-|-|TRBJ2-2
CASQLWRNTGELFF
TGTGCCAGCCAATTGTGGCGGAACACCGGGGAGCTGTTTTTT
>TRBV7-6|TRBD2|-|TRBJ2-7
CASSLGTSGSRNEQYF
TGTGCCAGCAGCTTAGGGACTAGCGGGAGTAGAAACGAGCAGTACTTC
>TRBV7-2|-|-|TRBJ1-1
CASGPPSQGHTEAFF
TGTGCCAGCGGCCCACCCTCACAGGGCCACACTGAAGCTTTCTTT
>TRBV9|-|-|TRBJ1-2
CASSVGVGLSYGYTF
TGTGCCAGCAGCGTAGGGGTAGGGCTTAGTTATGGCTACACCTTC
>TRBV10-3|-|-|TRBJ2-1
CAIKGEQFF
TGTGCCATCAAGGGGGAGCAGTTCTTC